These 10 T cell receptor beta chains originate from one sample sequenced in a study of read filtering for tumor transcriptome and immune sequencing. This library used roughly 370 ng RNA and molecular barcoded adaptors spanning alpha/delta and beta/gamma chains. TCRdb reprocessed the reads with MiXCR, giving one entry per CDR3 protein. The sample consists of under 60,000 distinct CDR3 sequences, roughly a fifth of them appearing once. Sequencing used a population of CD138-negative cells sorted from bone marrow. The receptor set was obtained from a donor aged 40 or older with multiple myeloma.

This clonotype was seen at least ten times. The V and J genes are TRBV29-1 and TRBJ2-1, with unresolved D. This CDR3 has 13 amino acids. CDR1 SQVTM and CDR2 ANQGSEA come from the germline V gene. The V end was cut by 4 bases, the J end by 6 bases, with 13 bases between. The CDR3 DNA reads as TGCAGCGTTGTAGGTAGGATCCGCAATGAGCAGTTCTTC. Protein sequence: CSVVGRIRNEQFF.

As DNA, the CDR3 is TGTGCCAGCAGCCTCCGGGACAGGGGGGGTCAGCCCCAGCATTTT. This encodes CASSLRDRGGQPQHF. The V call is TRBV7-2, the J call TRBJ1-5; 11 nucleotides align to TRBD1. V shed 5 bases, J shed 6 bases, and the junction held 6 bases outside the gene matches. The CDR3 length is 15 residues. CDR1 SGHTA and CDR2 FQGNSA come from the germline V gene.

In regard to this clonotype: The junction does not match germline at one end; this may be a read error. This chain connects TRBV7-9 to TRBJ2-1; possibly TRBD2 for D (6 bases). The CDR3 sequence is 17 residues long. CDR1 is SEHNR and CDR2 is FQNEAQ in the germline V gene (reference sequence). CDR3 nucleotides: TGTTCCAGCAGCTTAGTAATAGTACTAGCCGAATACAATGAGCAGTTCTTC. This gives the protein CSSSLVIVLAEYNEQFF.

This clonotype was observed many times. The chain employs TRBV5-1 and TRBJ1-4; TRBD1 matches 7 bases. V lost 5 bases and J lost 0; bases outside the gene matches: 7. CDR1 and CDR2 (germline): SGHRS, YFSETQ. The CDR3 sequence is 16 residues long. In DNA form, the CDR3 reads TGCGCCAGCAGAATGACAGGGCGAGCAACTAATGAAAAACTGTTTTTT. Residues: CASRMTGRATNEKLFF.

With respect to this clonotype: The final CDR3 position lacks the conserved phenylalanine or tryptophan, pointing to a likely read error. The V and J genes are TRBV7-2 and TRBJ2-2; 12 positions agree with TRBD1. The CDR3 has 16 residues. Germline CDR1 is SGHTA and CDR2 is FQGNSA. The chain's CDR3 is CASSFSGTGGTEELFL. The CDR3, as DNA: TGTGCCAGCAGCTTTAGTGGGACAGGGGGCACCGAGGAGCTGTTTTTA.

This clonotype appeared many times. V and J are TRBV7-2 and TRBJ2-5; D call uncertain. The ends were cut back, 6 bases at V and 7 bases at J, with 9 bases in the middle. Germline lookup yields CDR1 SGHTA and CDR2 FQGNSA. The CDR3 has 11 residues. The CDR3 DNA reads TGTGCCAGCAGTTTAAGCACGACCCAGTACTTC. Translated, it gives CASSLSTTQYF.

V and J are TRBV6-1 and TRBJ2-2, with D hard to call. The V and J ends lost 3 bases and 5 bases respectively, with 16 bases between them. Per the germline V gene, CDR1 is MNHNS and CDR2 is SASEGT. CDR3 length: 16 amino acids. The CDR3 protein is CASSDRSRIRTGELFF. For the CDR3, the DNA is TGTGCCAGCAGTGATAGAAGTCGTATCCGGACCGGGGAGCTGTTTTTT.

This clonotype was found many times. The V and J genes are TRBV20-1 and TRBJ2-1; TRBD1 might be the D (6 bases). Germline V gives CDR1 DFQATT, CDR2 SNEGSKA (reference sequence). V was clipped by 0 bases and J by 1 base, with 19 bases between them. This CDR3 is 18 amino acids long. The CDR3 DNA sequence: TGCAGTGCTAGAGATTGGGACACCTACGACGGGTCCTACAATGAGCAGTTCTTC. Its protein is CSARDWDTYDGSYNEQFF.

This clonotype was detected ten times or more. The CDR3 loop reads CSATLIRGIGKTQYF. The DNA for the CDR3 is TGCAGTGCTACCCTAATCAGGGGTATTGGGAAGACCCAGTACTTC. The rearrangement joins TRBV20-1 to TRBJ2-5, with D tentatively TRBD1 (6 bases). The V end was cut by 4 bases, the J end by 6 bases, with 21 bases between. CDR1 and CDR2 (germline): DFQATT, SNEGSKA (reference sequence). This CDR3 is 15 amino acids long.

In this sample, this clonotype turned up a few times. This chain links TRBV24-1 with TRBJ2-7; D may correspond to TRBD1 or TRBD2 (5 bases each). In germline, CDR1 is KGHDR, CDR2 SFDVKD. CDR3 length equals 16 residues. Trimming stripped 5 bases from V and 2 bases from J, with 18 bases between. CDR3 sequence (DNA): TGTGCCACCAGTGTCACCGGGACCGAGTCTACCTACGAGCAGTACTTC. It encodes CATSVTGTESTYEQYF.